This T cell receptor beta chain appears in the sequencing data of a study of cytomegalovirus exposure and HLA in healthy donors. As to this clone: Antigen specificity is unknown.

Findings and limits, study-wide: Reportedly, fewer N-insertions than the roughly 690-donor mean appeared in an Asian-associated ancestry cluster in a later analysis. In vitro checks showed that three CMV-associated chains really do target CMV antigens.

Researchers ran the PCR with 60 Vbeta and 13 Jbeta primers. Produced via immunoSEQ multiplex PCR; TCRdb's table is partial and in-frame only. The sample holds about 53,000 clones. The CDR3 covers 13 residues. CDR1 is WSHSY and CDR2 is SAAADI in the germline V gene. V was clipped by 11 bases and J by 4 bases, with 17 bases between them. The sequencing input was PBMCs. The sequence derives from a young man in good health and CMV-seropositive. The chain is built from TRBV10-2 and TRBJ1-1; D possibly corresponds to TRBD1 (5 bases). CDR3 DNA: TGCGCCGCCGGGGTGGGGGGACTCACTGAAGCTTTCTTT. Residues: CAAGVGGLTEAFF.